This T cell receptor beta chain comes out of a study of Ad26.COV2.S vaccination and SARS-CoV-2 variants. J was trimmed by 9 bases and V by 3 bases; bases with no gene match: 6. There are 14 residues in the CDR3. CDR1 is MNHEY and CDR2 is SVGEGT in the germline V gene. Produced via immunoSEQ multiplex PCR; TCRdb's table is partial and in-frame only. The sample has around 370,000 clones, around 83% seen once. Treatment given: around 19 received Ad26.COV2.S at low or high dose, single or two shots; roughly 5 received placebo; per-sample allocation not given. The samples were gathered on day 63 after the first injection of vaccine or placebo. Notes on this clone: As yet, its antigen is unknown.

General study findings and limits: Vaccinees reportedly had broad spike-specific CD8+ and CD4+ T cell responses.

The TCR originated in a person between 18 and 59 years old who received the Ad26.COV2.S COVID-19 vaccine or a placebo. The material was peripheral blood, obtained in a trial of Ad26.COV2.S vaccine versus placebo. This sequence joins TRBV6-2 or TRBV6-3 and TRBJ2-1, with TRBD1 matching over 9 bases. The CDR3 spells CASSYGGQGGEQFF. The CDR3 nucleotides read TGTGCCAGCAGTTATGGGGGACAGGGTGGTGAGCAGTTCTTC.